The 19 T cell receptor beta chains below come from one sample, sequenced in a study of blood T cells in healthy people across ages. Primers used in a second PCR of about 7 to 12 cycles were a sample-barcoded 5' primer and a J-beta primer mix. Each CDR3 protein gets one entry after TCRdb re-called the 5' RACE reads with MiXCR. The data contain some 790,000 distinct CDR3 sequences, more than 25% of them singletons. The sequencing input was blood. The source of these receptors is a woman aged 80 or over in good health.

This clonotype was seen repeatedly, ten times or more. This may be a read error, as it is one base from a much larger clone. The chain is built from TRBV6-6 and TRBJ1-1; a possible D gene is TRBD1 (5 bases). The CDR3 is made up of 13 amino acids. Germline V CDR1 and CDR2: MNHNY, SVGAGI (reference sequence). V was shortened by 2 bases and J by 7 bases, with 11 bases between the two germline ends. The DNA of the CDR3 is TGTGCCAGCAGTTACAAGGGAAGGGGTGAAGCTTTCTTT. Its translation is CASSYKGRGEAFF.

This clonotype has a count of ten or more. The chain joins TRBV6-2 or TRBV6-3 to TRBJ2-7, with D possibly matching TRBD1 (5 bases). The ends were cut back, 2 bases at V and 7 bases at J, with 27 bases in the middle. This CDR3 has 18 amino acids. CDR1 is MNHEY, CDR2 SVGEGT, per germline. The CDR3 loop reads CASSYRGPSWGSVGEQYF. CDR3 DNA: TGTGCCAGCAGTTACCGCGGTCCTTCGTGGGGCAGTGTCGGGGAGCAGTACTTC.

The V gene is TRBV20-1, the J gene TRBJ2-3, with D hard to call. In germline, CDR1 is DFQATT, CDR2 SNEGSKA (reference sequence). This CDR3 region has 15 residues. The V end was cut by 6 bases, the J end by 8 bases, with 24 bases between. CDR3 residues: CSAKKRPDGFGTQYF. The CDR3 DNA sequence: TGCAGTGCAAAAAAACGACCGGATGGGTTTGGTACGCAGTATTTT.

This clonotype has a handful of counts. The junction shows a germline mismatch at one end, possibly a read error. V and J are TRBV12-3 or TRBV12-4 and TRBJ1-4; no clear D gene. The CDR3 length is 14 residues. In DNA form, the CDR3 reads TGTGCCAGCAGTTTTTCCGGTGCGAATGAAAAACGGTTTTTT. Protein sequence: CASSFSGANEKRFF.

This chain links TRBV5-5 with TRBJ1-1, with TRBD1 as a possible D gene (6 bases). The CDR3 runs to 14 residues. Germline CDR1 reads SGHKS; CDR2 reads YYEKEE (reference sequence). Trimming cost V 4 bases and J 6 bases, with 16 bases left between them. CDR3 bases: TGTGCCAGCAGCCAAGTAAAGGGGGGGGCTGAAGCTTTCTTT. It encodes CASSQVKGGAEAFF.

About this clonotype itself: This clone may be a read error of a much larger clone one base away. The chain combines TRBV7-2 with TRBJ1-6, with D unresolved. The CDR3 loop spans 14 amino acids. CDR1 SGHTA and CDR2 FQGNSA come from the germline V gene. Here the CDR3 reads CASSLVSQSSPPHF. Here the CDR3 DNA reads TGTGCCAGCAGCTTAGTTAGTCAGAGTTCACCCCCCCACTTT.

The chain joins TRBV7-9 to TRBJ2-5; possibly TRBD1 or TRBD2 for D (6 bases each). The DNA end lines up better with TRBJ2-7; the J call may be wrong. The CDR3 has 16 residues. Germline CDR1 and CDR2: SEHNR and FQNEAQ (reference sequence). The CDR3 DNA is TGTGCCAGCAGCCCCCTAAGGGGGGCGTCTTGGGACGAGCAGTACTTC. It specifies CASSPLRGASWDEQYF.

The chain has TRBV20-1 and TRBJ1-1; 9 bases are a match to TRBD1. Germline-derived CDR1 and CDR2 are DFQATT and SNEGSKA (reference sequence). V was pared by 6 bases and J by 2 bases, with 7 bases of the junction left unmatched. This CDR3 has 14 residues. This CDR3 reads CSAQDRGPNTEAFF. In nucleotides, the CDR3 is TGCAGTGCGCAGGACAGGGGCCCAAACACTGAAGCTTTCTTT.

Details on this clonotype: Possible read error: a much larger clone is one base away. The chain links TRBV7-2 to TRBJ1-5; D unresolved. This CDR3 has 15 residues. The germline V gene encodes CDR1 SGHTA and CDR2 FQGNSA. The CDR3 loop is CAGSLAGNGNQPQHF. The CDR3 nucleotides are TGTGCCGGCAGCTTAGCTGGGAACGGCAATCAGCCCCAGCATTTT.

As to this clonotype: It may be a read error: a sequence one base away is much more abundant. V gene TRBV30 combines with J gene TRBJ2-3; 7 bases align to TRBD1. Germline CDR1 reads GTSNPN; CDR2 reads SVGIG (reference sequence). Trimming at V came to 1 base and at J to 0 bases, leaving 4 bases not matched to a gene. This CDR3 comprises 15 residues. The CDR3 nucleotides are TGTGCCTGGAGTGGACGACAGGGAAGCACAGATACGCAGTATTTT. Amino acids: CAWSGRQGSTDTQYF.

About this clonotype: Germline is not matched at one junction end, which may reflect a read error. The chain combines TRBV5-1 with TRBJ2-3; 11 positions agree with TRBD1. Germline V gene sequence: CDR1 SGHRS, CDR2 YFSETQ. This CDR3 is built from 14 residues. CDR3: CSSSLGQGADTQYF. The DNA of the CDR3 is TGCTCCAGCAGCTTGGGACAGGGGGCAGATACGCAGTATTTT.

The CDR3 DNA follows: TGTGCCAGCACCACCCCAAGGGTGAGCTCCTACGAGCAGTACTTC. Its translation is CASTTPRVSSYEQYF. This sequence joins TRBV28 and TRBJ2-7, with D hard to call. Trimming took off 7 bases at V and 0 bases at J, with 16 bases between the two ends. This CDR3 spans 15 amino acids. Germline lookup yields CDR1 MDHEN and CDR2 SYDVKM.

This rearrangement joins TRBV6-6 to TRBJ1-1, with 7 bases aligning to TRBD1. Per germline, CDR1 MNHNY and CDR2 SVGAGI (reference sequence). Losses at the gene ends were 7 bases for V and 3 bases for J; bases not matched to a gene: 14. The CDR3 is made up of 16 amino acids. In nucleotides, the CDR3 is TGTGCCAGCAACCTCCAGGGGGGAGGGGGCCACACTGAAGCTTTCTTT. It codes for CASNLQGGGGHTEAFF.

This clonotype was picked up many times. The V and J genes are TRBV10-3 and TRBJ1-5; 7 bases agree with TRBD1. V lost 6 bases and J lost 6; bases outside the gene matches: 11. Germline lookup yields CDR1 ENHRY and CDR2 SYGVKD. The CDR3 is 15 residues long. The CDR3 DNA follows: TGTGCCATCAGCCCTGGAGGGGGCGTAGGTCAGCCCCAGCATTTT. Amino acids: CAISPGGGVGQPQHF.

CDR3 in amino acids: CASSLWQGSEAFF. Written as DNA, the CDR3 is TGTGCCAGCAGCTTATGGCAGGGCTCAGAAGCTTTCTTT. The chain links TRBV7-2 to TRBJ1-1, with D possibly TRBD1 on 5 matching bases. Per the germline V gene, CDR1 is SGHTA and CDR2 is FQGNSA. Trimming left V 2 bases short and J 8 bases short, with 12 bases between. This CDR3 comprises 13 residues.

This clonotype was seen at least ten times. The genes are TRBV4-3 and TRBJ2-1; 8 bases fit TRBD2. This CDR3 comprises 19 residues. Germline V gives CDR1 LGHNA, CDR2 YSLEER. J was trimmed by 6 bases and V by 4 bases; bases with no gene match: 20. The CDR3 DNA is TGCGCCAGCAGCCTTAGAAGGGACCGGGGGGGGTGGATCGGCAATGAGCAGTTCTTC. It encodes CASSLRRDRGGWIGNEQFF.

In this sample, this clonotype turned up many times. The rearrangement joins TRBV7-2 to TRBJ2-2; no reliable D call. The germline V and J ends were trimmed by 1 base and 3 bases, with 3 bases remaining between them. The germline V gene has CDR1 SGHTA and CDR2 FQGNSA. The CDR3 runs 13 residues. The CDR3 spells CASSLGYTGELFF. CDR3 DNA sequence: TGTGCCAGCAGCTTAGGGTACACCGGGGAGCTGTTTTTT.

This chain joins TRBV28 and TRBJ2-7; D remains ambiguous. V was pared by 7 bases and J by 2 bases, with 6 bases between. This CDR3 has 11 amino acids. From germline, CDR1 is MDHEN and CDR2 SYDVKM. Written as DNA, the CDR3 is TGTGCCAGCATGTCGACCTACGAGCAGTACTTC. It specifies CASMSTYEQYF.

CDR3 bases: TGTGCCAGCAGCTTCCCCAATTCCGAGCAGTACTTC. This sequence encodes CASSFPNSEQYF. This chain connects TRBV7-2 to TRBJ2-5; D unclear. Gene TRBJ2-7 matches the end of the DNA better, so the J call may be wrong. The CDR3 spans 12 residues. Germline V gives CDR1 SGHTA, CDR2 FQGNSA.